The TCR beta chain under discussion was sequenced for a study of cytomegalovirus exposure and HLA in healthy donors. The V segment lost 5 bases and the J segment 4 bases; nucleotides outside the gene matches: 3. Germline V gives CDR1 MNHEY, CDR2 SMNVEV (reference sequence). The CDR3 runs to 14 residues. Method: immunoSEQ multiplex PCR; TCRdb's copy keeps in-frame clones and lacks some. The top ten clones hold roughly 5.7% of a sample with about 200,000 clones, less than 85% of them seen once. This clone appeared a single time. The receptor's source is a woman aged 18-29 years in good health and CMV-seronegative. Sample: PBMCs. The V call is TRBV27, the J call TRBJ2-1, with 9 nucleotides matching TRBD1. CDR3 amino acids: CASSRGTGYNEQFF. DNA for the CDR3: TGTGCCAGCAGTAGGGGGACAGGGTACAATGAGCAGTTCTTC.